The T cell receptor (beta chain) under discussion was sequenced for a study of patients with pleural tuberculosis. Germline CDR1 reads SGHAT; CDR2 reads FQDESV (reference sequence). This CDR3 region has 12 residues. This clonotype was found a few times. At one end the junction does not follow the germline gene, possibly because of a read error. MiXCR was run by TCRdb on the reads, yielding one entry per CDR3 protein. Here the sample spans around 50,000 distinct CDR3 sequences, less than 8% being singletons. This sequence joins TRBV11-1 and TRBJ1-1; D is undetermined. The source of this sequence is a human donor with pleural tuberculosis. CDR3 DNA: TGTGCCGGCAGCTTAGCCGACACTGAAGCTTTCTTT. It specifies CAGSLADTEAFF. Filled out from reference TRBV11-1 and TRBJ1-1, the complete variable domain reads EAEVAQSPRYKITEKSQAVAFWCDPISGHATLYWYRQILGQGPELLVQFQDESVVDDSQLPKDRFSAERLKGVDSTLKIQPAELGDSAMYLCAGSLADTEAFFGQGTRLTVV.